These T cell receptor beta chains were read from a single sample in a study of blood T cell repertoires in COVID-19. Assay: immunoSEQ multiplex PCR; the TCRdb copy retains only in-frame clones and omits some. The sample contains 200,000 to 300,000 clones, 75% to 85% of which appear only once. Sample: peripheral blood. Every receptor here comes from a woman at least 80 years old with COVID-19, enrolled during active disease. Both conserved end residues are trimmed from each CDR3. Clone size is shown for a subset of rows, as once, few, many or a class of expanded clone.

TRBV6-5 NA ASSNRRGNTIY
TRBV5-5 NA ASSQGTNPVGNTIY
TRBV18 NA ASSPGVAGGEQF
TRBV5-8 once ASRSGTFHSNQPQH
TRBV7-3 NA ASSRTSGNTGELF
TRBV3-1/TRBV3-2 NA ASSPGIGGYT
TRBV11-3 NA ASSLDGGGDTQY
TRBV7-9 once ASSLANREAF
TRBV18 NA ASAELAGGGTDTQY
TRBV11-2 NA ASSSDSGNSYNEQF
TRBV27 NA ASGLLLGKLF
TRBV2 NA AGQENTEAF
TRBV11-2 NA ASSAPGQGHYEQY
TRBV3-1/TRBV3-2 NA ASSQDPGTGNTIY
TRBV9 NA ASSAQGTGANVLT
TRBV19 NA ASDARDRGNDQPQH
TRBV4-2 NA ASSRDGGGTEAF